This TCR beta chain was retrieved from a study of post-analysis software for immune sequencing data. V lost 2 bases, J lost 8 bases, and 21 bases lay in between. Per germline, CDR1 KGHDR and CDR2 SFDVKD. This CDR3 has 17 residues. This clonotype was seen a single time. Antigen: not known. General study results and limits: There was significantly lower normalized Chao1 diversity in multiple sclerosis patients than in controls. With F measure, samples from one preparation batch clustered together strongly. Among a handful of TRBV segments more frequent in patients than controls were TRBV5-6, TRBV5-1 and TRBV20-1.

The TCR beta cDNA libraries contained unique molecular identifiers. T cells numbering about 0.95 to 10 million yielded 450,000 to 500,000 cDNA molecules. TCRdb reanalysed the PCR reads using MiXCR and keeps one entry per CDR3 protein. Of fewer than 900,000 distinct CDR3 sequences listed, more than 45% are singletons. The sequence was collected from a girl aged 10-17 years with multiple sclerosis. Sequenced input: blood. The rearrangement joins TRBV24-1 to TRBJ2-1; no clear D gene. CDR3 in DNA: TGTGCCACCAGTGATTCCAGACTCACTCGGTCCCTAGATGAGCAGTTCTTC. Its protein product is CATSDSRLTRSLDEQFF.